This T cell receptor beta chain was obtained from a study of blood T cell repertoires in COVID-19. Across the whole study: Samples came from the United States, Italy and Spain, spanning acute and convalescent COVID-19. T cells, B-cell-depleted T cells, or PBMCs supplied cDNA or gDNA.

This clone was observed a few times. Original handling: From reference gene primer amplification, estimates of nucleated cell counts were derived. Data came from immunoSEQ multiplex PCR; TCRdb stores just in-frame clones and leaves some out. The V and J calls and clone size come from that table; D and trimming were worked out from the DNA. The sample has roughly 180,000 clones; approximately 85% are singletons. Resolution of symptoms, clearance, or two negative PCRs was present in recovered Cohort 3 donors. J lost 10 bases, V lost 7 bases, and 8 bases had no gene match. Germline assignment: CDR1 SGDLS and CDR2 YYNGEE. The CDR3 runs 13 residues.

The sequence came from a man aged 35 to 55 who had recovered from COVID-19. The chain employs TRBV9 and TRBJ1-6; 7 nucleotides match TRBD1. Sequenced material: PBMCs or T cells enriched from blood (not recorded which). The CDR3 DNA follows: TGTGCCAGCGGCCGACAGGGTGGGTCACCCCTCCACTTT. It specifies CASGRQGGSPLHF.